The text below deals with one T cell receptor (beta chain). With 5 bases removed from V and 3 bases from J, the gap between germline ends came to 14 bases. Germline V gives CDR1 LNHDA, CDR2 SQIVND (reference sequence). This CDR3 comprises 14 residues. The data were taken from a study of blood T cell repertoires in COVID-19. Here immunoSEQ multiplex PCR was the method, and the copy in TCRdb shows in-frame clones only, minus some. Here the sample spans more than 300,000 clones, more than 70% being singletons. The sequence was collected from a woman aged 25 to 39 with COVID-19, enrolled during active disease. The sequenced sample consisted of peripheral blood. The rearrangement links TRBV19 to TRBJ2-7; the D gene is possibly TRBD1 (6 bases). The CDR3 loop reads CASSPGAAVYEQYF. The CDR3 coding sequence is TGTGCCAGTAGTCCAGGGGCGGCTGTCTACGAGCAGTACTTC. Full variable domain (missing parts from reference TRBV19 and TRBJ2-7): DGGITQSPKYLFRKEGQNVTLSCEQNLNHDAMYWYRQDPGQGLRLIYYSQIVNDFQKGDIAEGYSVSREKKESFPLTVTSAQKNPTAFYLCASSPGAAVYEQYFGPGTRLTVT.